Below are 27 T cell receptor beta chains sequenced from a single sample in a study of blood T cells in healthy people across ages. A second PCR of roughly 6 to 12 cycles used a sample-barcoded 5' primer and a J-beta primer mix. TCRdb re-called the 5' RACE reads with MiXCR, one entry per CDR3 protein. The sample lists under 750,000 distinct CDR3 sequences, around 50% occurring once. The sample taken for sequencing was blood. These receptor sequences come from an elderly man in good health.

Ten or more counts support this clonotype. The chain recombines TRBV9 with TRBJ2-5; 7 positions agree with TRBD1. Germline V gives CDR1 SGDLS, CDR2 YYNGEE. This CDR3 contains 14 residues. V shed 3 bases and J 5 bases; nucleotides not matched to a gene: 7. Here the CDR3 reads CASSGDRAAETQYF. In DNA form, the CDR3 reads TGTGCCAGCAGCGGTGACAGGGCGGCGGAGACCCAGTACTTC.

This clonotype was observed at least ten times. The gene calls are TRBV29-1 and TRBJ2-1, with D maybe TRBD2 (6 bases). V lost 7 bases and J lost 4, with 14 bases in between. The CDR3 is made up of 13 amino acids. The germline gives CDR1 SQVTM, CDR2 ANQGSEA. Here the CDR3 DNA reads TGCAGCGGGCTAGCGTCGGCTTACAATGAGCAGTTCTTC. Residues: CSGLASAYNEQFF.

This chain links TRBV6-1 with TRBJ2-5; TRBD2 agrees at 7 bases. With V trimmed by 5 bases and J by 2 bases, 8 bases remained unmatched. This CDR3 contains 15 residues. Germline V gives CDR1 MNHNS, CDR2 SASEGT. The CDR3 protein is CASSLFGTTQETQYF. For the CDR3, the DNA is TGTGCCAGCAGTCTCTTCGGGACTACTCAAGAGACCCAGTACTTC.

The V call is TRBV18, the J call TRBJ1-5; 12 bases fit TRBD1. The V and J ends lost 3 bases and 8 bases, in that order; junction bases with no gene match: 2. The germline CDR1 and CDR2 sequences are KGHSH and LQKENI. CDR3 size: 14 residues. The CDR3: CASSPGQGAKPQHF. The CDR3 DNA reads as TGTGCCAGCTCACCGGGACAGGGGGCTAAGCCCCAGCATTTT.

This chain connects TRBV7-2 to TRBJ2-1; the match to TRBD2 covers 9 bases. Germline loops: CDR1 SGHTA, CDR2 FQGNSA. The CDR3 covers 13 residues. Trimming removed 7 bases from V and 7 bases from J; junction bases left unmatched: 5. CDR3 region: CASTSSGRNEQFF. The CDR3 DNA reads as TGTGCCAGCACATCAAGCGGGAGGAATGAGCAGTTCTTC.

In this sample, this clonotype turned up a few times. The CDR3 reads CASSLEGTYNEQFF. CDR3 in DNA: TGTGCCAGCAGCTTAGAAGGAACTTACAATGAGCAGTTCTTC. The V and J genes are TRBV7-2 and TRBJ2-1, with D unresolved. Trimming took 1 base from V and 4 from J, leaving 8 bases between them. Germline loops: CDR1 SGHTA, CDR2 FQGNSA. The CDR3 is 14 residues long.

The V and J genes are TRBV4-3 and TRBJ1-2; weak D call: TRBD1 (6 bases). The V end was cut by 1 base, the J end by 4 bases, with 13 bases between. The CDR3 extends over 15 amino acids. Germline CDR1 reads LGHNA; CDR2 reads YSLEER. The CDR3 protein is CASSQGQDGGYGYTF. CDR3 sequence (DNA): TGCGCCAGCAGCCAAGGACAGGACGGGGGCTATGGCTACACCTTC.

The rearrangement links TRBV6-1 to TRBJ2-7; D remains unclear. The ends were cut back, 7 bases at V and 0 bases at J, with 13 bases in the middle. CDR3 length equals 14 residues. Germline V gives CDR1 MNHNS, CDR2 SASEGT. The CDR3 here is CASNWATYSYEQYF. The CDR3 DNA reads TGTGCCAGCAATTGGGCCACATACTCCTACGAGCAGTACTTC.

This clonotype was detected only a few times. The CDR3 DNA is TGTGCCATCAGGAAAACAGGGTCGGGAGATGGCTACACCTTC. Translation: CAIRKTGSGDGYTF. The chain couples TRBV10-3 to TRBJ1-2, with TRBD1 as a possible D gene (6 bases). Between the trimmed V and J ends, which lost 6 bases and 6 bases, there was a span of 17 bases. Germline V gene sequence: CDR1 ENHRY, CDR2 SYGVKD. This CDR3 has 14 amino acids.

In the case of this clonotype: Mismatch with germline at one junction end may stem from a read error. V usage is TRBV6-6 and J usage is TRBJ2-4; D remains unclear. The DNA end lines up better with TRBJ2-7; the J call may be wrong. CDR3 length: 13 residues. Germline assignment: CDR1 MNHNY and CDR2 SVGAGI (reference sequence). Here the CDR3 DNA reads TGTGCCAGCAGTGACTCGAGGTTCGACGAGCAGTACTTC. This gives the protein CASSDSRFDEQYF.

The sample holds a few counts of this clonotype. CDR3 loop: CASSLNPPGQRPYSNQPQHF. CDR3 nucleotides: TGTGCCAGCAGCTTAAATCCCCCGGGACAGCGACCATATAGCAATCAGCCCCAGCATTTT. The chain combines TRBV7-9 with TRBJ1-5; 7 bases are shared with TRBD1. This CDR3 contains 20 residues. CDR1 SEHNR and CDR2 FQNEAQ come from the germline V gene (reference sequence). The V segment lost 2 bases and the J segment 0 bases; nucleotides outside the gene matches: 16.

The V call is TRBV20-1, the J call TRBJ2-5; D is perhaps TRBD1 or TRBD2 (6 bases each). The germline gives CDR1 DFQATT, CDR2 SNEGSKA (reference sequence). This CDR3 has 17 amino acids. Between the trimmed V and J ends, which lost 0 bases and 1 base, there was a span of 18 bases. CDR3 amino acids: CSARDLHSGQTQETQYF. The CDR3 nucleotides are TGCAGTGCTAGAGACCTACATAGCGGACAGACCCAAGAGACCCAGTACTTC.

This rearrangement joins TRBV6-2 or TRBV6-3 to TRBJ1-2; D uncertain. The V end lost 5 bases, the J end lost 8 bases, and 18 bases lay between the germline ends. The germline V gene has CDR1 MNHEY and CDR2 SVGEGT. The CDR3 has 14 residues. Here the CDR3 reads CASSDLGNLEGYTF. CDR3 in DNA: TGTGCCAGCAGTGACCTAGGAAACTTGGAAGGCTACACCTTC.

The chain combines TRBV12-3 or TRBV12-4 with TRBJ2-2; 9 bases map to TRBD1. This CDR3 spans 17 amino acids. J gave up 4 bases and V 5 bases, and 11 bases lay outside the gene matches. CDR3 DNA sequence: TGTGCCAGCAGTCCACCCGGACAGGGGATTACCACCGGGGAGCTGTTTTTT. It translates to CASSPPGQGITTGELFF.

The rearrangement uses TRBV29-1 and TRBJ2-6; 7 bases map to TRBD2. Germline CDR1 is SQVTM and CDR2 is ANQGSEA. This CDR3 comprises 14 residues. The V segment lost 6 bases and the J segment 2 bases; nucleotides outside the gene matches: 4. The CDR3 sequence: CSVARGAGANVLTF. CDR3 DNA sequence: TGCAGCGTAGCCCGGGGGGCTGGGGCCAACGTCCTGACTTTC. The entire variable domain, with the rest obtained from reference TRBV29-1 and TRBJ2-6, is as follows: SAVISQKPSRDICQRGTSLTIQCQVDSQVTMMFWYRQQPGQSLTLIATANQGSEATYESGFVIDKFPISRPNLTFSTLTVSNMSPEDSSIYLCSVARGAGANVLTFGAGSRLTVL.

The gene calls are TRBV27 and TRBJ1-2; D possibly corresponds to TRBD1 (6 bases). Germline-derived CDR1 and CDR2 are MNHEY and SMNVEV (reference sequence). V lost 6 bases to trimming and J lost 2 bases, with 10 bases between them. The CDR3 totals 13 residues. CDR3 region: CASRPQGNYGYTF. In nucleotides, the CDR3 is TGTGCCAGCAGGCCCCAGGGGAACTATGGCTACACCTTC.

This clonotype was observed at least ten times. The rearrangement links TRBV27 to TRBJ2-7, with 7 bases matching TRBD1. Germline CDR1 and CDR2: MNHEY and SMNVEV (reference sequence). After removal of 2 bases from V and 4 bases from J, the junction contained 2 bases not matched to a gene. The CDR3 extends over 13 amino acids. DNA of the CDR3: TGTGCCAGCAGTTTAAACAGGGGTTACGAGCAGTACTTC. It specifies CASSLNRGYEQYF.

On this clonotype: This clone may be a read error of a much larger clone one base away. This chain connects TRBV6-6 to TRBJ2-1, with 13 nucleotides matching TRBD2. Trimming took 5 bases from V and 5 from J; bases not matched to a gene: 6. From germline, CDR1 is MNHNY and CDR2 SVGAGI (reference sequence). The CDR3 has 16 residues. The DNA of the CDR3 is TGTGCCAGCAGTCCCACTAGCGGGGGGGCCCACAATGAGCAGTTCTTC. Residues: CASSPTSGGAHNEQFF.

The CDR3 here is CASSPSTSPFRGETQYF. CDR3 DNA sequence: TGCGCCAGCAGCCCCTCGACTAGCCCCTTCAGAGGAGAGACCCAGTACTTC. The chain is built from TRBV4-1 and TRBJ2-7; 7 nucleotides match TRBD2. The J call is uncertain, as TRBJ2-5 better fits the DNA end. Germline V gene lookup returns CDR1 MGHRA and CDR2 YSYEKL. The CDR3 spans 17 residues.

The genes are TRBV7-2 and TRBJ2-5, with TRBD2 identical over 8 bases. This CDR3 region has 14 residues. Unmatched junction bases numbered 5, after V lost 8 bases and J lost 0 bases. CDR1 SGHTA and CDR2 FQGNSA come from the germline V gene. This CDR3 reads CASAGREYQETQYF. The CDR3 DNA reads TGTGCCAGCGCCGGGAGGGAGTACCAAGAGACCCAGTACTTC.

The chain has TRBV7-2 and TRBJ1-6; TRBD1 is a possible D gene (5 bases). This CDR3 contains 14 residues. The V end lost 5 bases, the J end lost 5 bases, and 10 bases lay between the germline ends. Germline V gene data show CDR1 as SGHTA and CDR2 as FQGNSA. The CDR3 DNA follows: TGTGCCAGCAGCCTTGGACAAGATAATTCACCCCTCCACTTT. Its translation: CASSLGQDNSPLHF. Full variable domain (outside the CDR3, taken from reference TRBV7-2 and TRBJ1-6): GAGVSQSPSNKVTEKGKDVELRCDPISGHTALYWYRQSLGQGLEFLIYFQGNSAPDKSGLPSDRFSAERTGGSVSTLTIQRTQQEDSAVYLCASSLGQDNSPLHFGNGTRLTVT.

This clonotype has a handful of counts. CDR3 sequence: CASSYASWSYEQYF. CDR3 DNA sequence: TGTGCCAGCAGCTACGCTAGCTGGTCCTACGAGCAGTACTTC. The V and J genes are TRBV7-2 and TRBJ2-7; perhaps TRBD2 as D (5 bases). Germline V gives CDR1 SGHTA, CDR2 FQGNSA. V lost 4 bases and J 1 base, leaving 11 bases between the germline ends. The CDR3 totals 14 residues.

This clonotype showed up just a few times. The chain couples TRBV4-3 to TRBJ1-4; D unresolved. V was shortened by 0 bases and J by 0 bases, with 11 bases between the two germline ends. This CDR3 is built from 17 residues. Germline loops: CDR1 LGHNA, CDR2 YSLEER. The CDR3 protein is CASSQEVMSATNEKLFF. DNA for the CDR3: TGCGCCAGCAGCCAAGAAGTTATGAGTGCAACTAATGAAAAACTGTTTTTT.

This sequence joins TRBV7-3 and TRBJ2-1, with D unresolved. In germline, CDR1 is SGHTA, CDR2 FQGTGA. The CDR3 is 15 residues long. Trimming removed 1 base at V and 2 bases at J, with 9 bases between. This chain's CDR3 is CASSLSPGPYNEQFF. In nucleotides, the CDR3 is TGTGCCAGCAGCTTAAGTCCGGGTCCCTACAATGAGCAGTTCTTC. Supplemented by reference TRBV7-3 and TRBJ2-1, the full variable domain reads GAGVSQTPSNKVTEKGKYVELRCDPISGHTALYWYRQSLGQGPEFLIYFQGTGAADDSGLPNDRFFAVRPEGSVSTLKIQRTERGDSAVYLCASSLSPGPYNEQFFGPGTRLTVL.

The gene calls are TRBV5-1 and TRBJ2-7; D is perhaps TRBD2 (5 bases). The CDR3 covers 13 residues. Germline CDR1 and CDR2: SGHRS and YFSETQ. V was cut by 3 bases and J by 1 base, with 8 bases left in between. This chain's CDR3 is CASSSRDSYEQYF. CDR3 DNA: TGCGCCAGCAGCTCCCGGGATTCCTACGAGCAGTACTTC.

The V and J genes are TRBV7-2 and TRBJ1-6, with 7 bases aligning to TRBD1. V lost 4 bases, J lost 7 bases, and 10 bases stayed unmatched. The CDR3 has 16 amino acids. Germline V CDR1 and CDR2: SGHTA, FQGNSA. The CDR3 coding sequence is TGTGCCAGCAGCTGGTCCCCAGGGGGAGGAAATTCACCCCTCCACTTT. This gives the protein CASSWSPGGGNSPLHF.

The rearrangement uses TRBV10-3 and TRBJ2-7; D not resolved. This CDR3 contains 12 residues. V shed 7 bases and J shed 0 bases, with 7 bases lying between them. Germline lookup yields CDR1 ENHRY and CDR2 SYGVKD. The CDR3 coding sequence is TGTGCCATCACTACTGGCTCCTACGAGCAGTACTTC. It yields the protein CAITTGSYEQYF.